The sequence of this T cell receptor (beta chain) was determined in a study of T cells in Graves' hyperthyroidism and ophthalmopathy. Germline loops: CDR1 SGHTA, CDR2 FQGNSA. Trimming shortened V by 2 bases and J by 1 base, and 21 bases separated the two germline ends. The CDR3 is made up of 19 amino acids. TCR beta CDR3 region amplification was performed from RNA transcripts. An initial round of RT-PCR targeting the TCR CDR3 relied on the HTBI primer set. MiXCR was run by TCRdb on the multiplex PCR reads, yielding one entry per CDR3 protein. The top ten hold approximately 8.2% of the sample, which has about 540,000 distinct CDR3 sequences, under 60% seen once. It was uncontrolled infection, other autoimmune disease, pregnancy or lactation that excluded patients.

V is TRBV7-2 and J is TRBJ1-5; tentatively, D is TRBD1 (5 bases). This receptor was obtained from a woman aged 18 to 35 with Graves' hyperthyroidism. The sequencing input was peripheral blood or thyroid tissue (not recorded which). The DNA of the CDR3 is TGTGCCAGCAGCTTACGGCTTTCAGGGTTTGACGTGAGCAATCAGCCCCAGCATTTT. This sequence encodes CASSLRLSGFDVSNQPQHF.